The source of this T cell receptor (beta chain) is a study of T cell repertoires in cytomegalovirus infection. For the study at large: Public TCR beta signatures marked donors with CMV infection and the matching HLA.

This clonotype was counted between two and nine times. Its antigen is still unknown. J lost 6 bases, V lost 5 bases, and 7 bases had no gene match. The CDR3 totals 15 residues. Germline loops: CDR1 MNHNY, CDR2 SVGAGI (reference sequence). TCRdb analysed the reads with MiXCR anew, one entry per CDR3 protein. The sample has over 150,000 distinct CDR3 sequences, approximately 18% seen once; the top ten hold 20% to 25%. Findings of the study overall: Carriers of CMV and the relevant HLA type were discriminated by public TCR beta frequency. The ex vivo response showed dominance by HLA-C-restricted CMV-specific TCR beta clonotypes.

The clonotype comes from a human donor in good health (CMV status not recorded). Some clones in this sample may be carry-over from other donors' samples. J is TRBJ2-3 and V is TRBV6-6; the match to TRBD2 covers 11 bases. Sequencing was performed on CD8+ T cells from PBMCs. The CDR3 loop reads CASSRSGGAVDTQYF. CDR3 nucleotides: TGTGCCAGCAGTCGTAGCGGGGGGGCCGTGGATACGCAGTATTTT.